The 25 T cell receptor beta chains given below trace back to one sample, sequenced in a study of blood T cell repertoires in COVID-19. Sequenced by immunoSEQ multiplex PCR; TCRdb stores in-frame clones only, minus some. The table has roughly 90,000 clones, 85% seen once. What was sequenced was peripheral blood. The receptors derive from a man at least 80 years old with acute or convalescent COVID-19.

The V and J genes are TRBV5-1 and TRBJ1-2; tentative D call: TRBD1 (6 bases). The CDR3 contains 13 residues. V was trimmed by 2 bases and J by 7 bases, leaving 12 bases between them. Germline V gives CDR1 SGHRS, CDR2 YFSETQ. This CDR3 is CASSFIQGSGYTF. CDR3 nucleotides: TGCGCCAGCAGCTTTATACAGGGTAGTGGCTACACCTTC.

The chain carries TRBV24-1 and TRBJ2-5; 9 bases line up with TRBD1. The ends lost 3 bases at V and 5 bases at J; junction bases unmatched: 3. Germline CDR1 and CDR2: KGHDR and SFDVKD. The CDR3 loop spans 14 amino acids. As DNA, the CDR3 is TGTGCCACCAGTGATAAGGGGACAGGGGAGACCCAGTACTTC. Protein sequence: CATSDKGTGETQYF.

This sequence joins TRBV7-9 and TRBJ1-3; D possibly corresponds to TRBD1 (6 bases). V was clipped by 4 bases and J by 8 bases, with 15 bases between them. Looked up from germline, CDR1 is SEHNR and CDR2 is FQNEAQ (reference sequence). CDR3 length: 14 amino acids. Here the CDR3 reads CASSSRGAGDTIYF. The CDR3 coding sequence is TGTGCCAGCAGCTCCCGGGGGGCCGGGGACACCATATATTTT.

This chain connects TRBV27 to TRBJ2-6, with D uncertain. The germline V gene has CDR1 MNHEY and CDR2 SMNVEV (reference sequence). There are 16 residues in the CDR3. Trimming shortened V by 5 bases and J by 0 bases, and 11 bases separated the two germline ends. DNA for the CDR3: TGTGCCAGCAGTCCTAATGGTCACTCTGGGGCCAACGTCCTGACTTTC. Translating gives CASSPNGHSGANVLTF.

The rearrangement uses TRBV21-1 and TRBJ2-1; no check of the table's D call, TRBD1, against the DNA was made. TRBV21-1 is assigned pseudogene status. The CDR3 has 16 residues. CDR3 sequence reads: CASSPLTGASYNEQFF. Here the CDR3 DNA reads TGTGCCAGCAGCCCCCTGACAGGGGCTTCCTACAATGAGCAGTTCTTC.

The chain recombines TRBV9 with TRBJ2-7, with 8 bases lining up with TRBD1. The CDR3 is 15 residues long. Germline-derived CDR1 and CDR2 are SGDLS and YYNGEE. Trimming cost V 4 bases and J 4 bases; bases outside gene matches: 10. CDR3 bases: TGTGCCAGCAGCTACCGGGACAGGCGGCCGTACGAGCAGTACTTC. Its translation: CASSYRDRRPYEQYF.

The V gene is TRBV7-6, the J gene TRBJ2-7; D is perhaps TRBD2 (6 bases). V was pared by 8 bases and J by 2 bases, with 19 bases between. Germline CDR1 is SGHVS and CDR2 is FNYEAQ. This CDR3 region has 15 residues. CDR3 DNA: TGTGCCAGCTCGCCAAGCGCGGGGTCTCCCTACGAGCAGTACTTC. It is translated as CASSPSAGSPYEQYF. Using reference TRBV7-6 and TRBJ2-7 for the parts outside the CDR3, the full variable domain is GAGVSQSPRYKVTKRGQDVALRCDPISGHVSLYWYRQALGQGPEFLTYFNYEAQQDKSGLPNDRFSAERPEGSISTLTIQRTEQRDSAMYRCASSPSAGSPYEQYFGPGTRLTVT.

The CDR3 spells CASSLGQGAYEQYF. CDR3 in DNA: TGCGCCAGCAGCTTGGGGCAGGGTGCCTACGAGCAGTACTTC. The chain employs TRBV5-1 and TRBJ2-7, with TRBD1 as a possible D gene (5 bases). CDR1 and CDR2 from the germline V gene are SGHRS and YFSETQ. This CDR3 spans 14 amino acids. Deletions cut 0 bases from V and 2 bases from J, with 9 bases between.

The genes are TRBV12-3 or TRBV12-4 and TRBJ2-1, with 8 bases aligning to TRBD2. V shed 7 bases, J shed 5 bases, and the junction held 4 bases outside the gene matches. The CDR3 runs to 13 residues. CDR3 DNA: TGTGCCAGCATACGGACTAGCAACAATGAGCAGTTCTTC. Translation: CASIRTSNNEQFF.

This chain joins TRBV27 and TRBJ1-6, with no clear D. The CDR3 has 14 residues. CDR1 and CDR2 from the germline V gene are MNHEY and SMNVEV (reference sequence). The germline V and J ends were trimmed by 8 bases and 0 bases, with 8 bases remaining between them. The CDR3 reads CASPRSSYNSPLHF. CDR3 nucleotides: TGTGCCAGCCCCAGAAGCTCCTATAATTCACCCCTCCACTTT.

The chain is built from TRBV6-5 and TRBJ1-5; 7 positions agree with TRBD1. CDR1 and CDR2 (germline): MNHEY, SVGAGI. This CDR3 spans 15 amino acids. With 6 bases clipped from V and 6 bases from J, the junction kept 11 bases outside the gene matches. DNA of the CDR3: TGTGCCAGCAGAAGACAGGGAACCTCAACTCAGCCCCAGCATTTT. Translating it yields CASRRQGTSTQPQHF.

This clone was observed a single time. The rearrangement links TRBV5-1 to TRBJ2-5, with 8 bases aligning to TRBD2. The germline V gene has CDR1 SGHRS and CDR2 YFSETQ. The CDR3 spans 16 residues. The J segment lost 5 bases and the V segment lost 0 bases, leaving 9 bases of the junction unmatched. CDR3 amino acids: CASSLAQAGVWETQYF. CDR3 bases: TGCGCCAGCAGCTTGGCCCAAGCGGGAGTTTGGGAGACCCAGTACTTC.

The rearrangement joins TRBV3-1 (or the pseudogene TRBV3-2) to TRBJ1-3, with D tentatively TRBD1 (5 bases). V lost 8 bases and J 4 bases, leaving 9 bases between the germline ends. The V gene's germline CDR1 is LGHDT and CDR2 YNNKEL (reference sequence). This CDR3 comprises 12 residues. CDR3 nucleotides: TGTGCCAGCCAGGGTTCCGGAAACACCATATATTTT. It codes for CASQGSGNTIYF.

The J gene is TRBJ2-6, the V gene TRBV2, with D possibly matching TRBD2 (7 bases). The CDR3 covers 15 residues. Germline CDR1 is SNHLY and CDR2 is FYNNEI. V lost 8 bases, J lost 2 bases, and 13 bases lay in between. CDR3 amino acids: CASHGGGPGANVLTF. DNA of the CDR3: TGTGCCAGCCATGGGGGGGGCCCTGGGGCCAACGTCCTGACTTTC.

The genes are TRBV25-1 and TRBJ1-1; TRBD1 agrees at 9 bases. Germline V gene data show CDR1 as MGHDK and CDR2 as SYGVNS. Trimming took 4 bases from V and 5 from J; bases not matched to a gene: 8. The CDR3 extends over 15 amino acids. Here the CDR3 reads CASSGTGTGLTEAFF. CDR3 coding DNA: TGTGCCAGCAGTGGTACCGGGACAGGGTTGACTGAAGCTTTCTTT.

The rearrangement joins TRBV28 to TRBJ2-5; no definite D call. The germline V gene encodes CDR1 MDHEN and CDR2 SYDVKM. V dropped 4 bases and J dropped 1 base, with 13 bases sitting between them. This CDR3 contains 15 residues. The CDR3 is CASSSRSGFQETQYF. The CDR3 coding sequence is TGTGCCAGCAGTTCCCGGTCGGGTTTCCAAGAGACCCAGTACTTC.

This clone was counted between two and nine times. For the CDR3, the DNA is TGTGCCAGCAGCTTATATACCTTGGACAGGGGGACCGGGGGCTATGGCTACACCTTC. Encoded protein: CASSLYTLDRGTGGYGYTF. V is TRBV7-8 and J is TRBJ1-2; 10 nucleotides align to TRBD1. Trimming at V came to 2 bases and at J to 4 bases, leaving 16 bases not matched to a gene. Per the germline V gene, CDR1 is SGHVS and CDR2 is FQNEAQ. This CDR3 has 19 amino acids.

This CDR3 reads CASTVDKYQETQYF. The CDR3 DNA sequence: TGTGCCAGCACTGTGGACAAGTACCAAGAGACCCAGTACTTC. V usage is TRBV28 and J usage is TRBJ2-5, with D tentatively TRBD1 (5 bases). This CDR3 contains 14 residues. The V gene's germline CDR1 is MDHEN and CDR2 SYDVKM. V was clipped by 7 bases and J by 0 bases, with 12 bases between them.

The chain joins TRBV9 to TRBJ2-3, with 11 bases fitting TRBD2. From germline, CDR1 is SGDLS and CDR2 YYNGEE. J was trimmed by 0 bases and V by 4 bases; bases with no gene match: 10. The CDR3 runs to 18 residues. The CDR3 DNA sequence: TGTGCCAGCAGCACCCCGGGACTAGCGGTACCTAGCACAGATACGCAGTATTTT. Amino acid sequence: CASSTPGLAVPSTDTQYF.

The rearrangement links TRBV15 to TRBJ1-3; TRBD1 aligns across 11 bases. The CDR3 spans 17 residues. The germline V gene encodes CDR1 LNHNV and CDR2 YYDKDF (reference sequence). V trimming: 1 base; J trimming: 2 bases; junction bases outside the gene matches: 4. The CDR3 DNA is TGTGCCACCAGCAGAGCGGACAGGGGGCGAGCTGGAAACACCATATATTTT. It specifies CATSRADRGRAGNTIYF.

The V gene is TRBV27, the J gene TRBJ2-5; 10 bases agree with TRBD2. Germline assignment: CDR1 MNHEY and CDR2 SMNVEV (reference sequence). This CDR3 is 13 amino acids long. J lost 5 bases, V lost 10 bases, and 7 bases had no gene match. The CDR3 here is CATQREGDETQYF. The CDR3 nucleotides are TGTGCCACCCAGCGGGAGGGGGATGAGACCCAGTACTTC.

This chain uses TRBV5-6 with TRBJ2-7; possibly TRBD2 for D (5 bases). The germline V gene has CDR1 SGHDT and CDR2 YYEEEE. Between the trimmed V and J ends, which lost 2 bases and 2 bases, there was a span of 8 bases. The CDR3 runs to 13 residues. The CDR3 region is CASSLPTTYEQYF. CDR3 nucleotide sequence: TGTGCCAGCAGCTTACCGACTACCTACGAGCAGTACTTC.

This sequence joins TRBV6-5 and TRBJ1-5, with 8 bases fitting TRBD1. There are 14 residues in the CDR3. The germline CDR1 and CDR2 sequences are MNHEY and SVGAGI. V was pared by 6 bases and J by 3 bases, with 4 bases of the junction left unmatched. This CDR3 is CASRGTGNNQPQHF. CDR3 sequence (DNA): TGTGCCAGCAGAGGGACAGGCAACAATCAGCCCCAGCATTTT.

This chain joins TRBV5-1 and TRBJ2-1, with 13 bases identical to TRBD2. V dropped 4 bases and J dropped 1; count of bases not matched to a gene: 11. The CDR3 spans 19 residues. Germline loops: CDR1 SGHRS, CDR2 YFSETQ. The DNA of the CDR3 is TGCGCCAGCAGCCCGGGACTAGCGGGGCACCGGGAGTCCTACAATGAGCAGTTCTTC. This codes for CASSPGLAGHRESYNEQFF.

This sequence joins TRBV6-2 or TRBV6-3 and TRBJ2-2; 7 positions match TRBD2. Germline CDR1 is MNHEY and CDR2 is SVGEGT. This CDR3 contains 17 residues. Germline trimming cut 2 bases from V and 0 bases from J; bases unmatched to any gene: 6. This CDR3 is CASSYHRGGANTGELFF. The CDR3 DNA reads as TGTGCCAGCAGTTACCACCGGGGAGGGGCGAACACCGGGGAGCTGTTTTTT.